This TCR beta chain originates from a study of T cells after yellow fever vaccination. Study-wide context: Libraries from low-cell-number fractions were prepared with the SMART-Seq v4 Ultra Low Input RNA kit. General observations from the study: Weaker, the secondary response had a peak occurring faster, on day 5 versus 15.

The germline gives CDR1 SGHTA, CDR2 FQGNSA. The CDR3 has 14 residues. Trimming left V 5 bases short and J 5 bases short, with 13 bases between. Template switching by 5'RACE produced TCR cDNA, adding a universal primer site and UMIs. Via MiXCR, TCRdb re-called the 5' RACE reads, giving one row per CDR3 protein. The sample yields some 550,000 distinct CDR3 sequences, 15% to 20% seen once. A note on this clonotype: Its target is not known.

Sample: PBMCs, taken 15 days after the yellow fever booster vaccination. The rearrangement joins TRBV7-2 to TRBJ2-1; no definite D call. The TCR sequence derives from a man aged 25 to 40 who received the YFV17D yellow fever vaccine. In DNA form, the CDR3 reads TGTGCCAGCAGCATAGGGTCCTCTGACAATGAGCAGTTCTTC. Amino acids: CASSIGSSDNEQFF.